This passage covers 21 T cell receptor beta chains from one sample sequenced in a study of blood T cell repertoires in COVID-19. Clones were read by immunoSEQ multiplex PCR, and TCRdb kept only the in-frame ones, dropping some. Of about 58,000 clones in the sample, roughly 79% are singletons; the top ten hold about 30%. The sample taken for sequencing was peripheral blood. These receptors came from a human donor in a cohort sampled during active COVID-19.

This clone has just one count. CDR3 sequence (DNA): TGTGCCAGCACCTCGGACATCGCCTCCTACGAGCAGTACTTC. Translating it yields CASTSDIASYEQYF. The V and J genes are TRBV6-5 and TRBJ2-7, with D possibly TRBD1 on 5 matching bases. Looked up from germline, CDR1 is MNHEY and CDR2 is SVGAGI. The CDR3 has 14 residues. V lost 7 bases and J lost 0, with 13 bases in between.

V gene TRBV20-1 combines with J gene TRBJ2-1, with D unclear. Germline CDR1 DFQATT, CDR2 SNEGSKA (reference sequence). V was pared by 3 bases and J by 7 bases, with 10 bases between. The CDR3 has 12 residues. CDR3 region: CSASGQLNEQFF. The DNA for the CDR3 is TGCAGTGCTAGTGGCCAACTAAATGAGCAGTTCTTC.

The CDR3 reads CAWTPDREVTEAFF. CDR3 bases: TGTGCCTGGACCCCGGACAGGGAAGTCACTGAAGCTTTCTTT. The chain joins TRBV30 to TRBJ1-1; the match to TRBD1 covers 8 bases. The CDR3 is made up of 14 amino acids. V trimming: 4 bases; J trimming: 4 bases; junction bases outside the gene matches: 8. CDR1 is GTSNPN, CDR2 SVGIG, per germline (reference sequence).

This clone was seen only once. The chain uses TRBV24-1 and TRBJ2-1; the match to TRBD2 covers 8 bases. The V gene end was trimmed by 1 base and the J gene end by 4 bases; junction bases not matched to a gene: 5. The CDR3 is made up of 16 amino acids. Per germline, CDR1 KGHDR and CDR2 SFDVKD. The CDR3 DNA follows: TGTGCCACCAGTGATTTTACGGGGGGGAGTTACAATGAGCAGTTCTTC. This sequence encodes CATSDFTGGSYNEQFF.

The V gene is TRBV2, the J gene TRBJ1-5; 7 bases are a match to TRBD1. The CDR3 sequence is 15 residues long. The V gene's germline CDR1 is SNHLY and CDR2 FYNNEI. With V trimmed by 6 bases and J by 3 bases, 8 bases remained unmatched. DNA of the CDR3: TGTGCCAGCAGCGCCACAGGGGACACCAATCAGCCCCAGCATTTT. The encoded protein is CASSATGDTNQPQHF. Drawing the rest from reference TRBV2 and TRBJ1-5, the complete variable domain is EPEVTQTPSHQVTQMGQEVILRCVPISNHLYFYWYRQILGQKVEFLVSFYNNEISEKSEIFDDQFSVERPDGSNFTLKIRSTKLEDSAMYFCASSATGDTNQPQHFGDGTRLSIL.

The genes are TRBV12-3 or TRBV12-4 and TRBJ1-1; unclear D gene. The CDR3 extends over 13 amino acids. Trimming took off 1 base at V and 7 bases at J, with 10 bases between the two ends. The DNA for the CDR3 is TGTGCCAGCAGTTTAGGGGCGCCCGGTGAAGCTTTCTTT. Protein product: CASSLGAPGEAFF.

This chain joins TRBV7-3 and TRBJ2-5, with a tentative D call TRBD1 (5 bases). The V end lost 5 bases, the J end lost 1 base, and 8 bases lay between the germline ends. This CDR3 contains 13 residues. CDR1 and CDR2 (germline): SGHTA, FQGTGA. The CDR3 loop reads CASSKGSQETQYF. CDR3 DNA sequence: TGTGCCAGCAGCAAGGGGTCCCAAGAGACCCAGTACTTC.

The V and J genes are TRBV7-8 and TRBJ2-7, with D perhaps matching TRBD1 (6 bases). The CDR3 runs to 17 residues. Germline CDR1 SGHVS, CDR2 FQNEAQ. Trimming cost V 2 bases and J 2 bases, with 19 bases left between them. The DNA of the CDR3 is TGTGCCAGCAGCTTACGACTCTCTACAGGGCGCCCCTACGAGCAGTACTTC. Translating it yields CASSLRLSTGRPYEQYF. The full variable domain, in which reference TRBV7-8 and TRBJ2-7 provide the parts outside the CDR3, is GAGVSQSPRYKVAKRGQDVALRCDPISGHVSLFWYQQALGQGPEFLTYFQNEAQLDKSGLPSDRFFAERPEGSVSTLKIQRTQQEDSAVYLCASSLRLSTGRPYEQYFGPGTRLTVT.

This clone was counted a single time. CDR3 nucleotide sequence: TGTGCCAGCAGCGTAGGGGGCAGGGGCGATACTGAAGCTTTCTTT. It codes for CASSVGGRGDTEAFF. The rearrangement joins TRBV9 to TRBJ1-1, with TRBD1 as a possible D gene (6 bases). Germline V CDR1 and CDR2: SGDLS, YYNGEE. V shed 0 bases and J shed 5 bases, with 14 bases lying between them. This CDR3 has 15 amino acids. Based on the CDR3 plus reference TRBV9 and TRBJ1-1, the full variable domain is DSGVTQTPKHLITATGQRVTLRCSPRSGDLSVYWYQQSLDQGLQFLIQYYNGEERAKGNILERFSAQQFPDLHSELNLSSLELGDSALYFCASSVGGRGDTEAFFGQGTRLTVV.

The V call is TRBV7-2, the J call TRBJ2-7, with 9 nucleotides matching TRBD2. The CDR3 covers 16 residues. CDR1 is SGHTA, CDR2 FQGNSA, per germline. The junction had 11 bases not matched to a gene; V was cut back by 4 bases and J by 4 bases. The CDR3 DNA sequence: TGTGCCAGCAGCTCAGGCGGGGGGGGACCTGATTACGAGCAGTACTTC. Residues: CASSSGGGGPDYEQYF.

The chain is built from TRBV2 and TRBJ2-2, with D unresolved. CDR1 SNHLY and CDR2 FYNNEI come from the germline V gene. The V gene lost 7 bases and the J gene lost 5 bases, with 8 bases spanning the gap. The CDR3 is made up of 12 amino acids. The CDR3: CASNFNTGELFF. The CDR3 nucleotides read TGTGCCAGCAATTTTAATACCGGGGAGCTGTTTTTT.

This chain links TRBV5-1 with TRBJ1-1; 7 bases map to TRBD1. CDR3 length equals 14 residues. Germline V gives CDR1 SGHRS, CDR2 YFSETQ. Germline trimming cut 3 bases from V and 1 base from J; bases unmatched to any gene: 3. CDR3 region: CASSWGQSNTEAFF. The CDR3 nucleotides are TGCGCCAGCAGCTGGGGACAGTCGAACACTGAAGCTTTCTTT.

The V call is TRBV25-1, the J call TRBJ1-2, with a possible D match to TRBD1 (6 bases). V lost 1 base and J 8 bases, leaving 23 bases between the germline ends. CDR1 and CDR2 (germline): MGHDK, SYGVNS. The CDR3 extends over 17 amino acids. The CDR3 is CASSEWGRGTLPRGYTF. The DNA of the CDR3 is TGTGCCAGCAGTGAATGGGGGAGGGGGACGCTGCCCCGAGGCTACACCTTC.

The V call is TRBV18, the J call TRBJ1-1; 7 bases are shared with TRBD1. Germline CDR1 reads KGHSH; CDR2 reads LQKENI. Losses at the gene ends were 3 bases for V and 8 bases for J; bases not matched to a gene: 3. The CDR3 consists of 12 residues. CDR3 nucleotides: TGTGCCAGCTCACCCCTACAGGGGGAAGCTTTCTTT. It translates to CASSPLQGEAFF.

The gene calls are TRBV25-1 and TRBJ2-7; D is possibly TRBD2 (6 bases). Germline lookup yields CDR1 MGHDK and CDR2 SYGVNS. The CDR3 contains 15 residues. V shed 2 bases and J shed 2 bases, with 13 bases lying between them. The CDR3 here is CASSEPGGDPYEQYF. The CDR3 nucleotides read TGTGCCAGCAGTGAACCAGGAGGGGACCCCTACGAGCAGTACTTC.

The rearrangement joins TRBV29-1 to TRBJ2-3; 9 bases are shared with TRBD1. V shed 4 bases and J 2 bases; nucleotides not matched to a gene: 7. The CDR3 runs to 15 residues. Germline V gives CDR1 SQVTM, CDR2 ANQGSEA. For the CDR3, the DNA is TGCAGCGTTGTGAAAGGGACAGGGTCCACAGATACGCAGTATTTT. The encoded protein is CSVVKGTGSTDTQYF.

The chain couples TRBV19 to TRBJ1-4; the D is unclear. Germline CDR1 and CDR2: LNHDA and SQIVND (reference sequence). Trimming took 2 bases from V and 8 from J, leaving 15 bases between them. The CDR3 runs to 15 residues. The CDR3 DNA is TGTGCCAGTAGTATAAGAGGGCGGGAGGACGAAAAACTGTTTTTT. Translated: CASSIRGREDEKLFF.

CDR3 sequence: CASSPTGPLYEQYF. In DNA, the CDR3 is TGTGCCAGCAGTCCAACAGGGCCCCTCTACGAGCAGTACTTC. The genes are TRBV27 and TRBJ2-7; a weak D match, TRBD1 (6 bases). The CDR3 spans 14 residues. The germline gives CDR1 MNHEY, CDR2 SMNVEV (reference sequence). Trimming took 5 bases from V and 3 from J, leaving 14 bases between them.

V usage is TRBV18 and J usage is TRBJ2-7; D uncertain. The CDR3 spans 14 residues. V was trimmed by 0 bases and J by 0 bases, leaving 6 bases between them. Germline CDR1 and CDR2: KGHSH and LQKENI. The CDR3 is CASSPPPSSYEQYF. The CDR3 DNA follows: TGTGCCAGCTCACCACCTCCTAGCTCCTACGAGCAGTACTTC.

The chain couples TRBV4-1 to TRBJ1-1; possible D gene TRBD1, 5 bases. This CDR3 has 14 residues. The germline V gene has CDR1 MGHRA and CDR2 YSYEKL. Between the trimmed V and J ends, which lost 4 bases and 4 bases, there was a span of 13 bases. CDR3 residues: CASSRTGGGTEAFF. The CDR3 DNA reads as TGCGCCAGCAGCCGTACGGGCGGGGGCACTGAAGCTTTCTTT.

The chain is built from TRBV18 and TRBJ1-2; D gene uncertain. The germline CDR1 and CDR2 sequences are KGHSH and LQKENI. V lost 3 bases and J 10 bases, leaving 15 bases between the germline ends. This CDR3 has 13 amino acids. The CDR3 spells CASSPQPSLDYTF. The CDR3 DNA sequence: TGTGCCAGCTCACCTCAACCTAGCCTGGACTACACCTTC.